These 21 T cell receptor beta chains were all obtained from the same sample, sequenced in a study of T cell clonotyping in hematopoietic cell transplantation. Libraries were prepared by immunoSEQ multiplex PCR; TCRdb keeps only in-frame clonotypes and omits some of them. The sample has 5,000 to 6,000 clones; 55% to 80% are singletons. The source material was PBMCs, sampled 100 days after allogeneic stem cell transplant. The source is a female patient aged 45-65 years who had an allogeneic stem cell transplant, so the T cells may come from the graft donor. Some clones in this sample may be carry-over from other donors' samples.

The J gene is TRBJ2-5, the V gene TRBV11-3; 11 nucleotides align to TRBD1. V lost 2 bases and J lost 5; bases outside the gene matches: 4. The V gene's germline CDR1 is SGHNT and CDR2 YENEEA. The CDR3 totals 15 residues. This CDR3 is CASSLRTGGRETQYF. CDR3 DNA: TGTGCCAGCAGCTTACGGACAGGGGGCCGGGAGACCCAGTACTTC.

The chain couples TRBV2 to TRBJ2-7; D is unresolved. This CDR3 is 11 amino acids long. CDR1 is SNHLY, CDR2 FYNNEI, per germline. Between the trimmed V and J ends, which lost 5 bases and 3 bases, there was a span of 5 bases. The CDR3 loop is CASSTVYEQYF. The CDR3 nucleotides are TGTGCCAGCAGTACTGTCTACGAGCAGTACTTC.

This chain connects TRBV7-3 to TRBJ2-7; D remains ambiguous. Germline CDR1 and CDR2: SGHTA and FQGTGA. This CDR3 contains 13 residues. V lost 5 bases, J lost 3 bases, and 11 bases lay in between. The CDR3, as DNA: TGTGCCAGCAGCGCGACTTGGGGCTACGAGCAGTACTTC. Translation gives CASSATWGYEQYF.

For this clone: Relative to the germline gene, one junction end is altered; a read error may explain this. This chain joins TRBV9 and TRBJ1-2; no definite D call. Germline V CDR1 and CDR2: SGDLS, YYNGEE. CDR3 length: 15 residues. In DNA form, the CDR3 reads TGTGCCAGCAGCGTATCTGGGAGTCCCGGCTCCGGTATCGCCTTC. Translation gives CASSVSGSPGSGIAF.

This rearrangement joins TRBV7-6 to TRBJ1-3; 10 bases fit TRBD1. The CDR3 runs 16 residues. Trimming cost V 5 bases and J 1 base; bases outside gene matches: 5. Germline CDR1 is SGHVS and CDR2 is FNYEAQ. In nucleotides, the CDR3 is TGTGCCAGCAGCCCTGGACAGGGGGTTTCTGGAAACACCATATATTTT. Its protein is CASSPGQGVSGNTIYF.

This rearrangement joins TRBV14 to TRBJ2-7, with D perhaps TRBD2 (7 bases). The CDR3 loop spans 15 amino acids. Germline CDR1 is SGHDN and CDR2 is FVKESK. Between the trimmed V and J ends, which lost 5 bases and 2 bases, there was a span of 16 bases. CDR3 nucleotide sequence: TGTGCCAGCAGCTACGCGGCGGGGGCCCCCTACGAGCAGTACTTC. Protein product: CASSYAAGAPYEQYF.

Only a few counts were recorded for this clone. The genes are TRBV7-8 and TRBJ2-7; D uncertain. V lost 5 bases and J 6 bases, leaving 11 bases between the germline ends. This CDR3 is built from 12 residues. Germline V gene sequence: CDR1 SGHVS, CDR2 FQNEAQ. The CDR3 is CASSATWGEQYF. CDR3 in DNA: TGTGCCAGCAGCGCGACGTGGGGCGAGCAGTACTTC.

The chain links TRBV18 to TRBJ2-5; D call uncertain. Trimming removed 3 bases at V and 4 bases at J, with 9 bases between. The CDR3 is 13 residues long. The germline CDR1 and CDR2 sequences are KGHSH and LQKENI. Written as DNA, the CDR3 is TGTGCCAGCTCACCGCGTGGGCTAGAGACCCAGTACTTC. It encodes CASSPRGLETQYF.

The rearrangement joins TRBV5-1 to TRBJ2-7; D gene uncertain. V lost 0 bases and J 3 bases, leaving 10 bases between the germline ends. Germline CDR1 and CDR2: SGHRS and YFSETQ. The CDR3 totals 14 residues. This CDR3 is CASSLGHVVYEQYF. The CDR3 DNA sequence: TGCGCCAGCAGCTTGGGACACGTCGTCTACGAGCAGTACTTC.

The V call is TRBV6-1, the J call TRBJ2-7, with D perhaps matching TRBD1 (5 bases). The V gene lost 4 bases and the J gene lost 5 bases, with 12 bases spanning the gap. This CDR3 is built from 13 residues. Germline V lookup: CDR1 MNHNS, CDR2 SASEGT. The CDR3 here is CASSASGWNEQYF. The DNA of the CDR3 is TGTGCCAGCAGTGCCTCAGGGTGGAACGAGCAGTACTTC.

The chain uses TRBV6-6 and TRBJ1-5; unclear D gene. The germline V and J ends were trimmed by 7 bases and 7 bases, with 14 bases remaining between them. The length of the CDR3 is 13 residues. The V gene's germline CDR1 is MNHNY and CDR2 SVGAGI (reference sequence). CDR3 protein: CASNLGMGQPQHF. The CDR3 DNA is TGTGCCAGCAATCTAGGCATGGGGCAGCCCCAGCATTTT.

This clone has just one count. The V and J genes are TRBV7-1 and TRBJ1-2; the match to TRBD1 covers 7 bases. TRBV7-1 carries the ORF label, with uncertain function. There are 13 residues in the CDR3. Losses at the gene ends were 6 bases for V and 8 bases for J; bases not matched to a gene: 9. The chain's CDR3 is CASRSTGDGGYTF. The DNA of the CDR3 is TGTGCCAGCAGATCAACAGGGGACGGAGGCTACACCTTC.

This clone appeared a few times. The chain combines TRBV7-2 with TRBJ2-1, with TRBD1 matching 9 bases. This CDR3 comprises 13 residues. With V trimmed by 11 bases and J by 3 bases, 5 bases remained unmatched. Germline V gene lookup returns CDR1 SGHTA and CDR2 FQGNSA. In nucleotides, the CDR3 is TGTGCCGGCGGGACAGGGAGCTACAATGAGCAGTTCTTC. Its translation is CAGGTGSYNEQFF.

V usage is TRBV4-3 and J usage is TRBJ1-1; possibly TRBD1 for D (6 bases). CDR3 length equals 14 residues. V gave up 5 bases and J gave up 5 bases, with 15 bases separating them. Germline assignment: CDR1 LGHNA and CDR2 YSLEER. CDR3 DNA: TGCGCCAGCAGCACTGGGGGGCGGGGGACTGAAGCTTTCTTT. Amino acids: CASSTGGRGTEAFF.

V is TRBV6-6 and J is TRBJ2-1; D might be TRBD1 (5 bases). V lost 2 bases and J 7 bases, leaving 15 bases between the germline ends. CDR1 and CDR2 from the germline V gene are MNHNY and SVGAGI (reference sequence). The CDR3 contains 15 residues. The CDR3 reads CASSYGQGVGNEQFF. In DNA form, the CDR3 reads TGTGCCAGCAGTTACGGGCAGGGCGTAGGGAATGAGCAGTTCTTC.

In its sample, this clone was seen a few times. The chain joins TRBV9 to TRBJ2-3, with D uncertain. V was clipped by 3 bases and J by 2 bases, with 13 bases between them. The CDR3 has 15 residues. Per the germline V gene, CDR1 is SGDLS and CDR2 is YYNGEE. CDR3 sequence reads: CASSDDGIHTDTQYF. The CDR3 DNA reads as TGTGCCAGCAGCGACGATGGGATTCACACAGATACGCAGTATTTT.

The chain uses TRBV7-8 and TRBJ2-7, with 9 bases that match TRBD1. The germline CDR1 and CDR2 sequences are SGHVS and FQNEAQ. The CDR3 totals 14 residues. Trimming took 5 bases from V and 9 from J; bases not matched to a gene: 11. CDR3 coding DNA: TGTGCCAGCAGCCCCAAAGCCTCGACAGGGGGGCAGTACTTC. This sequence encodes CASSPKASTGGQYF.

V usage is TRBV7-9 and J usage is TRBJ1-5; maybe TRBD1 (5 bases). CDR1 is SEHNR and CDR2 is FQNEAQ in the germline V gene (reference sequence). Trimming pared 3 bases from V and 1 base from J, leaving 7 bases between. The CDR3 runs 14 residues. The CDR3 loop is CASSFGTSNQPQHF. CDR3 nucleotides: TGTGCCAGCAGCTTCGGGACGAGCAATCAGCCCCAGCATTTT.

This chain joins TRBV28 and TRBJ1-2; TRBD1 might be the D (6 bases). Germline values: CDR1 MDHEN, CDR2 SYDVKM. The CDR3 loop spans 14 amino acids. V shed 4 bases and J shed 2 bases, with 11 bases lying between them. CDR3 region: CASSSYDRNYGYTF. DNA of the CDR3: TGTGCCAGCAGTTCCTACGACAGGAACTATGGCTACACCTTC.

This clone has just a few counts. The chain has TRBV2 and TRBJ1-4; perhaps TRBD1 as D (6 bases). Germline V gives CDR1 SNHLY, CDR2 FYNNEI. Deletions cut 6 bases from V and 1 base from J, with 9 bases between. This CDR3 comprises 14 residues. This chain's CDR3 is CASSQGGTNEKLFF. The CDR3 bases are TGTGCCAGCAGCCAAGGGGGAACTAATGAAAAACTGTTTTTT.

The V gene is TRBV27, the J gene TRBJ2-1; D gene uncertain. V shed 5 bases and J shed 12 bases, with 14 bases lying between them. The CDR3 extends over 12 amino acids. Germline CDR1 MNHEY, CDR2 SMNVEV (reference sequence). This chain's CDR3 is CASSPRVPGQFF. DNA of the CDR3: TGTGCCAGCAGTCCCCGGGTTCCGGGGCAGTTCTTC.